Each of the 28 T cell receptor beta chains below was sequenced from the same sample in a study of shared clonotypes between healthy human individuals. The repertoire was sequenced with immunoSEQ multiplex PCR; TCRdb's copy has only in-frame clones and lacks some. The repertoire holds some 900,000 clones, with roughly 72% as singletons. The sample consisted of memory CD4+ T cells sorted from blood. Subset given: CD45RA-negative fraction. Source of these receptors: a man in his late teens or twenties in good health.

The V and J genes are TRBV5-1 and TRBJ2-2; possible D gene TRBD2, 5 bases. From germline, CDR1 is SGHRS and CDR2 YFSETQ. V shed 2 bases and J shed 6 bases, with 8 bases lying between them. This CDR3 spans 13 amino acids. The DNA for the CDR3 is TGCGCCAGCAGCTTCCCGGGATCCGGGGAGCTGTTTTTT. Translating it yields CASSFPGSGELFF.

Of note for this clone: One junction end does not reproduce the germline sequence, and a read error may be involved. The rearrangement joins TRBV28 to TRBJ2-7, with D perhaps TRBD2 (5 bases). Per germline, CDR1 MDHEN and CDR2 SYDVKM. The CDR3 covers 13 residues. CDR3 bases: TGTGTCAGCATTCAGCCGGGATCCTACGAGCAGTACTTC. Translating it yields CVSIQPGSYEQYF.

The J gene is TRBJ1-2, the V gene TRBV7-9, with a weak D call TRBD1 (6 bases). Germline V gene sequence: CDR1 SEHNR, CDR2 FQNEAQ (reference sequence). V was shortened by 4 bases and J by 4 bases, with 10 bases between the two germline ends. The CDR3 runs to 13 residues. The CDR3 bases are TGTGCCAGCAGCTCCGGGACAACCTATGGCTACACCTTC. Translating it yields CASSSGTTYGYTF.

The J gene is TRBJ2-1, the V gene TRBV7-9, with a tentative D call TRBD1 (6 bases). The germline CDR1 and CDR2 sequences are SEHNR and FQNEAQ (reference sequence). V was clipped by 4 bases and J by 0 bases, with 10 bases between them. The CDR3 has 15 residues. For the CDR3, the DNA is TGTGCCAGCAGCTCAAAAGGGGGCTCCTACAATGAGCAGTTCTTC. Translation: CASSSKGGSYNEQFF.

CDR3 amino acids: CASSRRAANTEAFF. DNA for the CDR3: TGTGCCAGCAGCCGCAGGGCGGCGAACACTGAAGCTTTCTTT. This sequence joins TRBV7-2 and TRBJ1-1; D may be TRBD1 (5 bases). The germline CDR1 and CDR2 sequences are SGHTA and FQGNSA. This CDR3 comprises 14 residues. The V end lost 5 bases, the J end lost 1 base, and 11 bases lay between the germline ends.

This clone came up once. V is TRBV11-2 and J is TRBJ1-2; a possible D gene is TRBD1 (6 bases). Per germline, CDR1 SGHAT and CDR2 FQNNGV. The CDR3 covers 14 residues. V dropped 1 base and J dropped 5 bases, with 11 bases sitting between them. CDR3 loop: CASSLGATGYGYTF. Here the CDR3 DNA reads TGTGCCAGCAGCTTAGGAGCTACAGGGTATGGCTACACCTTC.

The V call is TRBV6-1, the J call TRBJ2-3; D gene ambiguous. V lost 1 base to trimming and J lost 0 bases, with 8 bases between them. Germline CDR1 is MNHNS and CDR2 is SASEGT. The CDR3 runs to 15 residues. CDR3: CASSEDLRSTDTQYF. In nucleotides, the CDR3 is TGTGCCAGCAGTGAAGATCTACGTAGCACAGATACGCAGTATTTT.

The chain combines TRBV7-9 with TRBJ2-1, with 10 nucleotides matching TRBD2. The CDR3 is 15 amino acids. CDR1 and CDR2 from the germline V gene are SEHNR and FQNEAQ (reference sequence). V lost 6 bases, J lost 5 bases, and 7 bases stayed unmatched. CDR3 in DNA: TGTGCCAGCAGTACCCGACTAGCGGGTAACAATGAGCAGTTCTTC. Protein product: CASSTRLAGNNEQFF. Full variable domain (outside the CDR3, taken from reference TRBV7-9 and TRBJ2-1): DTGVSQNPRHKITKRGQNVTFRCDPISEHNRLYWYRQTLGQGPEFLTYFQNEAQLEKSRLLSDRFSAERPKGSFSTLEIQRTEQGDSAMYLCASSTRLAGNNEQFFGPGTRLTVL.

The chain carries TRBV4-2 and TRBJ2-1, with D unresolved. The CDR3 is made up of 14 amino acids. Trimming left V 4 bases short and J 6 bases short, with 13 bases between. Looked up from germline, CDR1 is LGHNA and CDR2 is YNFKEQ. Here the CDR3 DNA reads TGTGCCAGCAGCCCCTTACCGGACGGCAATGAGCAGTTCTTC. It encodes CASSPLPDGNEQFF.

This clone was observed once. CDR3 sequence (DNA): TGTGCCAGCAGAGCGACAGGGATCAATGAGCAGTTCTTC. This codes for CASRATGINEQFF. V is TRBV6-4 and J is TRBJ2-1; 7 nucleotides line up with TRBD1. V shed 6 bases and J 6 bases; nucleotides not matched to a gene: 5. The CDR3 loop spans 13 amino acids. Germline V lookup: CDR1 MRHNA, CDR2 SNTAGT.

The chain's CDR3 is CASSYGGGGQPQHF. CDR3 sequence (DNA): TGTGCCAGCAGTTACGGGGGGGGCGGTCAGCCCCAGCATTTT. This chain uses TRBV6-6 with TRBJ1-5, with D maybe TRBD1 (6 bases). Germline CDR1 MNHNY, CDR2 SVGAGI (reference sequence). The V end lost 2 bases, the J end lost 6 bases, and 11 bases lay between the germline ends. This CDR3 comprises 14 residues.

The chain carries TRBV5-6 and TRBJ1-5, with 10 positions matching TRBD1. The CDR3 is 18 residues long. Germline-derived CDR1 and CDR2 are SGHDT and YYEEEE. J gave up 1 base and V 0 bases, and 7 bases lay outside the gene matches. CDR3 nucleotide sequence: TGTGCCAGCAGCTTGGAGGGGGGACAGGGGAACAGCAATCAGCCCCAGCATTTT. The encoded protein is CASSLEGGQGNSNQPQHF.

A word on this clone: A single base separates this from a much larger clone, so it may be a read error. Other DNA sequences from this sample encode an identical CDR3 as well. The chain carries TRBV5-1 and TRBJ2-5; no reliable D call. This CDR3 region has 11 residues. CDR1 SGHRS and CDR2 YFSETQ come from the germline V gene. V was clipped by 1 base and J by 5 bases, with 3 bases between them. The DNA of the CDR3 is TGCGCCAGCAGCTTGACCGAGACCCAGTACTTC. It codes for CASSLTETQYF.

The chain's CDR3 is CASSPMGNYEQYF. The DNA for the CDR3 is TGTGCCAGCTCACCAATGGGGAACTACGAGCAGTACTTC. The chain joins TRBV18 to TRBJ2-7; no definite D call. Trimming removed 2 bases from V and 3 bases from J, with 8 bases in between. Germline CDR1 KGHSH, CDR2 LQKENI. The CDR3 covers 13 residues. The full variable domain, in which reference TRBV18 and TRBJ2-7 provide the parts outside the CDR3, is NAGVMQNPRHLVRRRGQEARLRCSPMKGHSHVYWYRQLPEEGLKFMVYLQKENIIDESGMPKERFSAEFPKEGPSILRIQQVVRGDSAAYFCASSPMGNYEQYFGPGTRLTVT.

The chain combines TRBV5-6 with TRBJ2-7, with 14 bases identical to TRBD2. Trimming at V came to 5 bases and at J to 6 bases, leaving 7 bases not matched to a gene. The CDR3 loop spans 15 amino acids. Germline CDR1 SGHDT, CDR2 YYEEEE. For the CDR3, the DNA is TGTGCCAGCAGTTGGGGGACTAGCGGGAGTGGCGAGCAGTACTTC. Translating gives CASSWGTSGSGEQYF.

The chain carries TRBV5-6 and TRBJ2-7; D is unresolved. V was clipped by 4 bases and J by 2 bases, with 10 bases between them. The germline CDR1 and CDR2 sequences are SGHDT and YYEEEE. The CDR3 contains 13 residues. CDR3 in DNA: TGTGCCAGCAGCACGGGTGTAACCTACGAGCAGTACTTC. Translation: CASSTGVTYEQYF.

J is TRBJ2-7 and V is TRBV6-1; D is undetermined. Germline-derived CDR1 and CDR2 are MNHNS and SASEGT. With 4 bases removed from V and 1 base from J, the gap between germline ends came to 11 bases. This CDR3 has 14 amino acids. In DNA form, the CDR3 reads TGTGCCAGCAGTGTAGGAAAAGGGTCCTACGAGCAGTACTTC. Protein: CASSVGKGSYEQYF.

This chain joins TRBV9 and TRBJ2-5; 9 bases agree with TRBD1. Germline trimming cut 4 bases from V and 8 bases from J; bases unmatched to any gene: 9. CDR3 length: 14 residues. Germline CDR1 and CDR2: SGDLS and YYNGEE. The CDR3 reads CASSPDRGTVTQYF. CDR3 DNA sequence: TGTGCCAGCAGCCCCGACAGGGGGACAGTTACCCAGTACTTC.

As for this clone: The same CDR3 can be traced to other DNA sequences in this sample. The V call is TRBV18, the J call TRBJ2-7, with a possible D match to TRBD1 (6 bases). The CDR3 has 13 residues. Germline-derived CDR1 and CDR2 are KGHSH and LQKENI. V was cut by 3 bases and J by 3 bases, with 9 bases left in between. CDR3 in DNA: TGTGCCAGCTCACCGGACAGAGTCTACGAGCAGTACTTC. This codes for CASSPDRVYEQYF.

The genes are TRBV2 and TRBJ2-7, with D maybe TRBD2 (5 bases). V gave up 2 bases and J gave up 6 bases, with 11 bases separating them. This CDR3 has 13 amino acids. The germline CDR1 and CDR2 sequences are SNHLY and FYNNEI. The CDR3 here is CASSENRGGEQYF. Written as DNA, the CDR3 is TGTGCCAGCAGTGAAAACCGAGGAGGCGAGCAGTACTTC.

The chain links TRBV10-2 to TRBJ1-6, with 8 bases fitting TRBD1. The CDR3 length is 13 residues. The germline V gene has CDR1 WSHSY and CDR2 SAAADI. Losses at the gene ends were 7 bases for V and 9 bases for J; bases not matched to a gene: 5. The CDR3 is CASTGQGASPLHF. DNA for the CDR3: TGCGCCAGCACTGGACAGGGAGCTTCACCCCTCCACTTT.

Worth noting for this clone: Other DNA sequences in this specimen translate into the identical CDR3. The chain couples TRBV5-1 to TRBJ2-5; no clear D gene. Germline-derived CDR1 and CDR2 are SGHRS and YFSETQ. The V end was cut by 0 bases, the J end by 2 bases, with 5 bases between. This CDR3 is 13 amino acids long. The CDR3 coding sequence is TGCGCCAGCAGCTTGGGGCAGCAAGAGACCCAGTACTTC. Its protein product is CASSLGQQETQYF.

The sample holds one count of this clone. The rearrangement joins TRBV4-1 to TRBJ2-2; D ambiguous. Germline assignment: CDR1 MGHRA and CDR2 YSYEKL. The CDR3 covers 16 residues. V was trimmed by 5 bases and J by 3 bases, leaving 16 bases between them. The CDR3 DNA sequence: TGCGCCAGCAGCATCCGACGGGCGGCAGACACCGGGGAGCTGTTTTTT. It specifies CASSIRRAADTGELFF.

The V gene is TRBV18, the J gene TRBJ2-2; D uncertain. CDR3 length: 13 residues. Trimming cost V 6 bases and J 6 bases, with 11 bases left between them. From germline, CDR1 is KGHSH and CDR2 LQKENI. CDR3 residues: CASSPIKAGELFF. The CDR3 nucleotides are TGTGCCAGCTCCCCTATAAAGGCCGGGGAGCTGTTTTTT.

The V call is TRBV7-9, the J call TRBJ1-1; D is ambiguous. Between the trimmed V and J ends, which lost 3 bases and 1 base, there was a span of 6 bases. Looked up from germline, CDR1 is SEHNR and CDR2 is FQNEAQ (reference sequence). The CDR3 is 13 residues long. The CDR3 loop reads CASSFETNTEAFF. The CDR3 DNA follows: TGTGCCAGCAGCTTTGAGACGAACACTGAAGCTTTCTTT.

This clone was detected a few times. The CDR3: CASSLFDQGLGGYTF. CDR3 DNA: TGTGCCAGCAGCTTGTTCGATCAGGGGCTTGGCGGCTACACCTTC. J is TRBJ1-2 and V is TRBV5-6, with D possibly matching TRBD1 (6 bases). The CDR3 loop spans 15 amino acids. V was trimmed by 1 base and J by 8 bases, leaving 18 bases between them. Germline CDR1 is SGHDT and CDR2 is YYEEEE.

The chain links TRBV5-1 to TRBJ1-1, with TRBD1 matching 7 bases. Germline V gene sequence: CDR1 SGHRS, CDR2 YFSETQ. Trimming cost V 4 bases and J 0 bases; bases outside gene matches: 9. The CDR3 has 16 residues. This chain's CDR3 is CASSLELGQVNTEAFF. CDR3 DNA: TGCGCCAGCAGCCTGGAGCTAGGACAGGTGAACACTGAAGCTTTCTTT.

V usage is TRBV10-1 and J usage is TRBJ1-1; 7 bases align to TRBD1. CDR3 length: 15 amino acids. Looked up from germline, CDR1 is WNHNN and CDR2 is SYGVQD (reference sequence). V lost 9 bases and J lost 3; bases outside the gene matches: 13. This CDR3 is CASYLRGGRDTEAFF. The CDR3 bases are TGCGCCAGTTACCTCAGGGGGGGGCGAGACACTGAAGCTTTCTTT.